This T cell receptor (beta chain) stems from a study of blood T cells in healthy people across ages. With a J-beta primer mix and a sample-barcoded 5' primer, a second PCR ran about 7 to 11 cycles. Via MiXCR, TCRdb re-called the 5' RACE reads, giving one row per CDR3 protein. The sample gives about 570,000 distinct CDR3 sequences, approximately 27% of which show up once; roughly 18% is in the top ten. The amount of total RNA extracted per sample was at least 5 micrograms. There are 15 residues in the CDR3. Germline V CDR1 and CDR2: SGHRS, YFSETQ. After removal of 4 bases from V and 4 bases from J, the junction contained 7 bases not matched to a gene.

The rearrangement uses TRBV5-1 and TRBJ2-5, with 10 bases aligning to TRBD1. The sequence was collected from a woman in her 70s in good health. Sequencing used blood. Here the CDR3 reads CASSVTGGHGETQYF. In DNA form, the CDR3 reads TGCGCCAGCAGCGTGACAGGGGGCCATGGAGAGACCCAGTACTTC.